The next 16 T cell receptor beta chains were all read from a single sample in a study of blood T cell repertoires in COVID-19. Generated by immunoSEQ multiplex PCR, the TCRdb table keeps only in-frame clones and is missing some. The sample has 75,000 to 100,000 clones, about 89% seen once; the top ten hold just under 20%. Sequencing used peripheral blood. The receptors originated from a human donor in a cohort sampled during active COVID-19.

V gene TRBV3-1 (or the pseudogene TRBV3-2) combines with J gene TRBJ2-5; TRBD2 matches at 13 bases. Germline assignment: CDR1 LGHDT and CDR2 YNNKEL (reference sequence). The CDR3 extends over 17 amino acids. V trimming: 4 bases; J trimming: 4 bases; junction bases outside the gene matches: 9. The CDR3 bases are TGTGCCAGCAGCCCCCTTCGGACTAGCGGGAGAAGAGAGACCCAGTACTTC. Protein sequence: CASSPLRTSGRRETQYF.

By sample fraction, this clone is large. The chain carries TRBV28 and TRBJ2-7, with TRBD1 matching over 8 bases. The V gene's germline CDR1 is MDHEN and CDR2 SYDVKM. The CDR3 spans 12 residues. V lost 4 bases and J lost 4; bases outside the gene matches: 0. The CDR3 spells CASSWTGYEQYF. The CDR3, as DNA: TGTGCCAGCAGTTGGACAGGGTACGAGCAGTACTTC. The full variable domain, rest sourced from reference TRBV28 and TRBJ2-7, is DVKVTQSSRYLVKRTGEKVFLECVQDMDHENMFWYRQDPGLGLRLIYFSYDVKMKEKGDIPEGYSVSREKKERFSLILESASTNQTSMYLCASSWTGYEQYFGPGTRLTVT.

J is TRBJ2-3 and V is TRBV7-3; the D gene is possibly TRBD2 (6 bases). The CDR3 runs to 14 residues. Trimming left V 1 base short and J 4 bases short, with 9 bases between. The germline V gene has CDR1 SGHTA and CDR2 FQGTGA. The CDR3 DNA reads TGTGCCAGCAGCTTAAAGGCTAGCGCAGATACGCAGTATTTT. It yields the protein CASSLKASADTQYF.

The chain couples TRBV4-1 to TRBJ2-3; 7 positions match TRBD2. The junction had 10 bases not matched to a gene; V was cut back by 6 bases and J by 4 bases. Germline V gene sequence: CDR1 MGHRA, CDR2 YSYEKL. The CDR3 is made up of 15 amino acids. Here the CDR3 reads CASSGVGGRADTQYF. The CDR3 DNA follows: TGCGCCAGCAGTGGCGTGGGCGGGAGAGCAGATACGCAGTATTTT.

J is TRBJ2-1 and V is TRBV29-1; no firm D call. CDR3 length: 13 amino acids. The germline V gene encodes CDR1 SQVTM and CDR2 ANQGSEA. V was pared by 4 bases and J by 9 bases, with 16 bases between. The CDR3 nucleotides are TGCAGCGTTGTTTCCTCACTCAGAGGTGAGCAGTTCTTC. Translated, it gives CSVVSSLRGEQFF.

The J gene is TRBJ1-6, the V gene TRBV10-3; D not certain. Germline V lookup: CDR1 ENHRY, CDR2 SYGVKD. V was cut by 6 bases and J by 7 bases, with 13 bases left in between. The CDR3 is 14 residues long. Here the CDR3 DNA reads TGTGCCATCAGAAGCGACGGATTAAATTCACCCCTCCACTTT. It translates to CAIRSDGLNSPLHF.

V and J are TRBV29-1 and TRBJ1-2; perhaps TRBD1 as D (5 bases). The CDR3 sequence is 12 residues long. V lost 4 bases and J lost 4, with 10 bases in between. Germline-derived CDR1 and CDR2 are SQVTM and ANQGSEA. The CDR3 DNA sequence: TGCAGCGTTGCTGGGCAGGGCTATGGCTACACCTTC. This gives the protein CSVAGQGYGYTF.

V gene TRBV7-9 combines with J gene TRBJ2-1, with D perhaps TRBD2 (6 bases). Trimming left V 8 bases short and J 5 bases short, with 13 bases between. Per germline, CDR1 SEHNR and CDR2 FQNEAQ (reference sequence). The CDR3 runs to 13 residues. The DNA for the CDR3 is TGTGCCAGCGGGGGGAGGAGGGACAATGAGCAGTTCTTC. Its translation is CASGGRRDNEQFF.

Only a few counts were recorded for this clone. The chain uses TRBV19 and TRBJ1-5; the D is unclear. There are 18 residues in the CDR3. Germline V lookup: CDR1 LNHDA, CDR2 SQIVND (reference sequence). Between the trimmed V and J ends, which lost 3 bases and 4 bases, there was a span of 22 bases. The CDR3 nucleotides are TGTGCCAGTAGTATGTGGGTTGGGGAGTCACGAACGAATCAGCCCCAGCATTTT. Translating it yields CASSMWVGESRTNQPQHF.

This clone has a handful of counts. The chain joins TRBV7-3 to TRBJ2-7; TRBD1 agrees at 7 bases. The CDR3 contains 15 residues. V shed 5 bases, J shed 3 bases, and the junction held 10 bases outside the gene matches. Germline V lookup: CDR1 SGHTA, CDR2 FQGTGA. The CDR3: CASSALPGQSYEQYF. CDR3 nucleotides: TGTGCCAGCAGCGCCCTCCCGGGACAGAGCTACGAGCAGTACTTC.

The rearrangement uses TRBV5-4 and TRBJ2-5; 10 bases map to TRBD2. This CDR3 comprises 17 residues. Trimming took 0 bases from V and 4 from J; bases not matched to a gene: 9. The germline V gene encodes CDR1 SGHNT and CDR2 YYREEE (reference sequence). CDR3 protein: CASSLGLAGVTGETQYF. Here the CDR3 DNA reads TGTGCCAGCAGCTTGGGGCTAGCGGGAGTCACCGGAGAGACCCAGTACTTC. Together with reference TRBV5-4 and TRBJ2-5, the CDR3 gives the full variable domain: ETGVTQSPTHLIKTRGQQVTLRCSSQSGHNTVSWYQQALGQGPQFIFQYYREEENGRGNFPPRFSGLQFPNYSSELNVNALELDDSALYLCASSLGLAGVTGETQYFGPGTRLLVL.

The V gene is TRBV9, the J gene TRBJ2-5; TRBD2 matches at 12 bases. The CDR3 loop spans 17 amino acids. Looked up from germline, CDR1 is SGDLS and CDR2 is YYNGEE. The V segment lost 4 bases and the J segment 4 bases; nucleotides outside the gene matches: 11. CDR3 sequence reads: CASSYNLAGGGRETQYF. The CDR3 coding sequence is TGTGCCAGCAGCTATAACCTAGCGGGAGGGGGGCGAGAGACCCAGTACTTC.

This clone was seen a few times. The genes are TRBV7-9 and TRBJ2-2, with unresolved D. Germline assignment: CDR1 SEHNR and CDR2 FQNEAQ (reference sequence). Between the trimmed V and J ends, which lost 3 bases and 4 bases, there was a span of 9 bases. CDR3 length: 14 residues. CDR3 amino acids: CASSLIRSTGELFF. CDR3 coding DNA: TGTGCCAGCAGCTTGATACGGTCCACCGGGGAGCTGTTTTTT.

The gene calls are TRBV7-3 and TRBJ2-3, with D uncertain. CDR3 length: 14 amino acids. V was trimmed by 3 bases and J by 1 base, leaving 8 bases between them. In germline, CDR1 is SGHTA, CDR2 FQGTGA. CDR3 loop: CASSFSSGTDTQYF. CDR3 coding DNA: TGTGCCAGCAGCTTTAGTTCGGGCACAGATACGCAGTATTTT.

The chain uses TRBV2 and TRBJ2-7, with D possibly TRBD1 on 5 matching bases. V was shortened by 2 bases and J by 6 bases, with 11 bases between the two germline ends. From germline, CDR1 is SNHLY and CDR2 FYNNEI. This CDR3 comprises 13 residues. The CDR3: CASSESGNSEQYF. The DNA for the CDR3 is TGTGCCAGCAGTGAATCAGGGAATTCCGAGCAGTACTTC.

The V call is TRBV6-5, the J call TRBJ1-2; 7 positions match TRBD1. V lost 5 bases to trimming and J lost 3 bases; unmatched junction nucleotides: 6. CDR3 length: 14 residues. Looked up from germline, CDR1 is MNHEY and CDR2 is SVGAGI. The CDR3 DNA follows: TGTGCCAGCAGTCGCCAACAGGGGTACTATGGCTACACCTTC. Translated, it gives CASSRQQGYYGYTF.